This section outlines one T cell receptor (beta chain) sequence together with its context. The target of this receptor is not known. Qualities for individual bases were not recorded, and no much larger clone is one base off. Library generation was performed with the immunoSEQ multiplex PCR assay. A mixture of 60 forward primers for TCR Vbeta segments and 13 reverse primers for TCR Jbeta segments was used in the multiplex PCR. A multiplex PCR assay on genomic DNA amplified the CDR3 region of rearranged TCR beta genes. On the Illumina HiSeq System, the amplified TCR beta libraries were sequenced as 87-base-pair reads. The study's own analysis went as follows. In a later analysis, roughly 80 million unique TCR beta chains were counted across the roughly 610 repertoires, and around 10 million of these chains were shared by at least two donors. To remove PCR and sequencing errors, raw reads were error-corrected and collapsed into unique sequences using a nearest-neighbor algorithm that merged closely related sequences. Alignment of CDR3 sequences to IMGT reference sequences was used to assign V, D and J gene segments. For a sequence to be retained, a match of at least six nucleotides was required to both a V gene segment and a J gene segment. A rearrangement counted as productive if the CDR3 had no stop codons and remained in frame with V and J, and every other rearrangement counted as non-productive. CDR3 was defined according to IMGT convention as the region running from the second conserved V-encoded cysteine to the conserved J-encoded phenylalanine. In an earlier analysis of around 570 of the donors, sequences lacking an unambiguous match to a single V gene segment were excluded. In an earlier analysis of several hundred of the donors, V segments were called functional above 56.7% productive rearrangements and were called segregating when the between-donor standard deviation exceeded 5%. A statistical classification framework was built for diagnosing cytomegalovirus status from the catalog of TCR beta chain sequences. In a later analysis, V and J genes were assigned by comparing TCR nucleotide sequences against IMGT/GENE-DB human TR gene sequences. A later analysis assigned CDR3 sequences and most-parsimonious VDJ recombination scenarios with the TCRdist pipeline. In a later analysis, each TCR beta chain was defined by its CDR3 amino acid sequence together with its V-gene family, and reads lacking a unique V-gene family were excluded. In a later analysis, several hundred highly shared, low-generation-probability nucleotide sequences were removed to address suspected cross-contamination and a sequencing artifact. For each public chain, a later analysis derived a clonal expansion index from normalized ranks of inferred template counts within each repertoire. In a later analysis, generation probabilities were computed using a VDJ recombination model fitted to out-of-frame rearrangements, and the results were checked against IGoR. A later analysis scored TCR-TCR, TCR-HLA and TCR-CMV co-occurrence with hypergeometric tests, applying a repertoire-size bias correction to TCR pairs. A later analysis estimated false discovery rates by permuting HLA or CMV assignments 20 times. A later analysis grouped co-occurring TCRs with DBSCAN, adding TCRdist sequence similarity when clustering within HLA-allele-positive subsets. For co-occurrence clustering, repertoires with fewer than 30,000 or more than 120,000 public chains were excluded, along with five or six repertoires with anomalous nucleotide sharing. Entries here come from immuneACCESS through TCRdb and include only in-frame sequences with V and J called. Some clones fail to appear in such tables; in the studies checked, an unresolved V gene covers under half of the shortfall, and the cause of the remainder is unknown. That table furnishes V, J and clone size, whereas the DNA furnished D and trimming. A total of some 190,000 clones appear in this sample, 81% of them only once. Jointly, the top ten make up around 1.9% of the sample.

The source of the sample is a study of cytomegalovirus exposure and HLA in healthy donors (dated by TCRdb to the late 2010s). The study in broad terms: In an earlier analysis of under 750 of the donors, about 260 Gb of sequence data and 90 million to 120 million unique TCR beta sequences from roughly 200 million T cells were reported. The study combined high-throughput TCR immunosequencing, statistical association of individual TCRs with disease status, and machine learning to predict cytomegalovirus infection status. In a later analysis, previously published TCR beta repertoires from about 640 donors were re-analyzed and high-resolution HLA genotyping was added so that TCR occurrence patterns could be studied. HLA typing covered class I and class II loci at four-digit resolution. The study aimed to test whether cataloging public T cell receptors could reveal signatures of past pathogen exposure. The study profiled the T cell repertoires of fewer than 850 subjects by immunosequencing and related them to cytomegalovirus serostatus. Donor age, sex, ethnicity and CMV serostatus were compiled together with the repertoire data. Around 320 gigabases of sequencing data and 70 million to 100 million unique TCR sequences were included in an early release covering over 600 HLA-typed donors. Of the roughly 410 genotyped donors, 81% were placed in the genetic ancestry cluster associated with self-reported Caucasian donors. In a later genetic analysis, genome-wide SNP genotypes for about three fifths of the 666 donors were used, and that subset was treated as a discovery cohort. A separate validation cohort of roughly 130 different subjects was used in addition to the approximately 700-subject first cohort. Roughly 5 DR-DQ haplotypes were treated as single units for association and clustering because of strong linkage in the cohort. An earlier analysis of around 580 of the donors used high-throughput TCR beta sequencing to judge whether each TCR beta V gene segment behaved as functional or pseudogenic. Across some 400 genotyped donors of the cohort, an average of roughly 200,000 unique TCR beta nucleotide sequences per donor were sequenced, and roughly 20% of those sequences were non-productive. Typing coverage differed by locus: A, B, C, DRB1 and DQB1 were typed in about 620-630 donors, DQA1 in 522, DPA1 in around 600, and DPB1 in approximately 450. In the later analysis, no new phenotypic data were used to find candidate immune exposures; instead, reliance was placed on TCR beta sequences and their occurrence across donors. Every repertoire in the discovery cohort had been generated on one and the same sequencing platform.

Germline trimming: 3 bases from V, 2 bases from J; junction bases outside gene matches: 1. In the germline V gene (reference sequence), CDR1 corresponds to LNHDA and CDR2 to SQIVND. Reading from cysteine to phenylalanine, the CDR3 counts 13 amino acids. Only CDR3 DNA remains: 39 bases, in frame from the first base. In total, 600 or so healthy bone marrow donors made up the cohort. Cohort members were all nominally healthy when sampled, although unrecorded immune exposures were likely present. The donor tested CMV seronegative, placing the donor among the 352 seronegative members of the cohort. A peripheral blood sample was provided by each donor, and peripheral blood mononuclear cells were used for TCR beta sequencing. The Qiagen DNeasy Blood Extraction Kit was used to extract genomic DNA from the blood cell samples. Summary of the overall study and its limitations: According to a later analysis, most CMV-associated TCR beta chains appeared to be HLA-restricted, and the HLA associations seemed to be driven largely by CMV exposure. Only TCR beta chains were sequenced in this cohort, and the absence of alpha or paired-chain data limited detectable features. Because some donors lacked HLA typing at each locus, the association tests relied only on the typed subset. According to the authors, the approach could potentially be generalized to other disease states and immunological phenotypes. Broadly in line with IMGT annotations, most TCR beta V segments showed up in productive rearrangements about 90% or about 30% of the time in an earlier analysis of several hundred of the donors. Sequencing depth was assumed to be roughly uniform across donors in the presence/absence analyses, though that assumption may not hold. Immune exposure information for the cohort was limited to CMV serostatus. Roughly 17 rarely observed V segments, including chromosome 9 orphons, were excluded from the earlier analysis of 550 to 700 of the donors because counts were too low. In a later analysis, around 15,000 TCR beta sequences were associated with specific HLA alleles at a false discovery rate of 0.05. A group of highly shared sequence variants was considered likely to be a technical artifact of the sequencing pipeline. A later genetic analysis associated a missense DCLRE1C variant with V-gene and J-gene trimming of TCR beta chains, and an independent cohort replicated the association. While some public TCRs were present in many individuals, most TCR sequences turned up only very rarely across donors. A further reported finding was that TCR beta sequences accurately predicted the HLA-A and HLA-B alleles for most subjects in the first cohort. A later analysis found that HLA-associated TCR beta chains were more clonally expanded and had lower generation probabilities than equally common non-associated chains. In both the original and validation cohorts, the classifier was reported to diagnose cytomegalovirus status with high specificity and sensitivity. Some IMGT-functional V segments, including TRBV6-2 and TRBV6-3, could not be told apart with the 87-base-pair reads, so those segments were excluded. The study listed 164 TCR beta chains as associated with cytomegalovirus. Assigning TCR associations to individual alleles was difficult when HLA alleles, especially DR and DQ, strongly co-occurred. In a later analysis, TCR association rates were found to vary across HLA loci, with the most associated TCRs seen for DRB1 alleles and the fewest for HLA-C alleles. In vitro tests confirmed that a few of the cytomegalovirus-associated TCR beta chains recognize cytomegalovirus antigens. Compared with the approximately 600-donor mean, donors in an Asian-associated ancestry cluster had fewer N-insertions in productive TCRs, according to a later genetic analysis. According to a later analysis, parvovirus B19, influenza, CMV and Epstein-Barr virus appeared linked to several top co-occurrence clusters. Correlated functional status among segregating V segments might reflect linkage disequilibrium, but an unknown experimental factor could not be ruled out.

Specimen: PBMCs. The chain uses TRBV19 and TRBJ2-7; 7 central bases correspond to TRBD1. This clonotype was sampled from a man between 18 and 29 years old in good health and CMV-seronegative. Here is the DNA: TGTGCCAGTAGTATGGGACAGACCTACGAGCAGTACTTC. The encoded protein is CASSMGQTYEQYF.